This TCR beta chain was recovered during a study of shared T cell receptors in the human thymus. This table comes from immunoSEQ multiplex PCR, and its TCRdb copy is limited to in-frame clones, with some not included. The profile covers just under 550,000 clones, with approximately 80% appearing a single time and approximately 0.013% taken by the ten largest. The same data also went into a second study, on human thymus T cells.

The source material was thymocytes. The sequence was obtained from a boy in the first two years of life with a congenital heart defect.

CDR3 residues: CASSQEPTLTPGHRTSYGYTF. The CDR3, as DNA: TGTGCCAGCAGCCAAGAACCAACATTAACTCCGGGACACCGGACCTCCTATGGCTACACCTTC. V gene TRBV14 combines with J gene TRBJ1-2, with a possible D match to TRBD1 (6 bases). The germline gives CDR1 SGHDN, CDR2 FVKESK. The CDR3 consists of 21 residues. The V end was cut by 0 bases, the J end by 4 bases, with 30 bases between.